What follows are 22 T cell receptor beta chains derived from one specimen sequenced in a study of cytomegalovirus exposure and HLA in healthy donors. Primers: 60 Vbeta forward and 13 Jbeta reverse. Using immunoSEQ multiplex PCR, the repertoire was profiled, and TCRdb retains in-frame clones only, with some absent. The sample has nearly 200,000 clones; over 65% are singletons. Sequenced: PBMCs. The receptors originated from a boy younger than 10 in good health and CMV-seronegative.

The rearrangement links TRBV7-9 to TRBJ2-4; TRBD1 matches at 8 bases. The CDR3 covers 16 residues. With 5 bases clipped from V and 5 bases from J, the junction kept 11 bases outside the gene matches. Germline V gene lookup returns CDR1 SEHNR and CDR2 FQNEAQ (reference sequence). The CDR3 bases are TGTGCCAGCAGCCCTTCGAGGGGACAGGTCGAAAACATTCAGTACTTC. Residues: CASSPSRGQVENIQYF.

The V and J genes are TRBV7-2 and TRBJ1-6; D unclear. The CDR3 loop spans 15 amino acids. V was shortened by 5 bases and J by 9 bases, with 17 bases between the two germline ends. CDR1 is SGHTA, CDR2 FQGNSA, per germline. The CDR3 sequence is CASSTSDPGSSPLHF. The CDR3 DNA is TGTGCCAGCAGCACTTCGGATCCGGGTAGTTCACCCCTCCACTTT.

The V and J genes are TRBV2 and TRBJ2-1; 8 bases are shared with TRBD1. The CDR3 sequence is 15 residues long. Germline V gene sequence: CDR1 SNHLY, CDR2 FYNNEI. As DNA, the CDR3 is TGTGCGCGAGGCGTTGAGGCCAGGGGGCATCGTGAGCAGTTCTTC. Translating it yields CARGVEARGHREQFF.

The rearrangement links TRBV27 to TRBJ1-1; a possible D gene is TRBD1 (6 bases). The CDR3 is 12 amino acids. In germline, CDR1 is MNHEY, CDR2 SMNVEV (reference sequence). Trimming shortened V by 2 bases and J by 9 bases, and 10 bases separated the two germline ends. The CDR3 is CASSLEGQKAFF. DNA for the CDR3: TGTGCCAGCAGTTTAGAAGGACAGAAAGCTTTCTTT.

CDR3 sequence (DNA): TGTGCCTGGAGTGTAGGGGTTGAAGTGTACGAGCAGTACTTC. It encodes CAWSVGVEVYEQYF. The rearrangement links TRBV30 to TRBJ2-5, with a tentative D call TRBD1 (5 bases). The J call could be wrong; TRBJ2-7 is a better fit for the DNA end. Germline V gene lookup returns CDR1 GTSNPN and CDR2 SVGIG (reference sequence). This CDR3 comprises 14 residues.

The chain combines TRBV7-8 with TRBJ1-1; weak D call: TRBD1 (6 bases). CDR3 length equals 15 residues. Germline CDR1 reads SGHVS; CDR2 reads FQNEAQ. The V end lost 5 bases, the J end lost 1 base, and 14 bases lay between the germline ends. The CDR3 sequence: CASSAAGGRNTEAFF. In nucleotides, the CDR3 is TGTGCCAGCAGCGCTGCGGGGGGCAGGAACACTGAAGCTTTCTTT.

The V gene is TRBV7-6, the J gene TRBJ2-7, with a weak D call TRBD2 (5 bases). The V gene's germline CDR1 is SGHVS and CDR2 FNYEAQ. CDR3 length: 15 residues. Trimming shortened V by 9 bases and J by 5 bases, and 23 bases separated the two germline ends. This CDR3 reads CARLPLSGVPDEQYF. Here the CDR3 DNA reads TGTGCCAGACTGCCCCTTTCCGGGGTTCCGGACGAGCAGTACTTC. The whole variable domain, filled in from reference TRBV7-6 and TRBJ2-7, reads GAGVSQSPRYKVTKRGQDVALRCDPISGHVSLYWYRQALGQGPEFLTYFNYEAQQDKSGLPNDRFSAERPEGSISTLTIQRTEQRDSAMYRCARLPLSGVPDEQYFGPGTRLTVT.

The chain recombines TRBV11-2 with TRBJ2-7; TRBD2 matches at 12 bases. CDR1 and CDR2 from the germline V gene are SGHAT and FQNNGV. J lost 3 bases, V lost 1 base, and 4 bases had no gene match. The CDR3 is made up of 16 amino acids. The CDR3 DNA follows: TGTGCCAGCAGCTTAGCCCGGACTAGCGGGGTCTACGAGCAGTACTTC. Encoded protein: CASSLARTSGVYEQYF.

This chain uses TRBV4-2 with TRBJ2-5; the match to TRBD2 covers 7 bases. CDR3 length equals 17 residues. V shed 0 bases, J shed 1 base, and the junction held 8 bases outside the gene matches. Germline CDR1 LGHNA, CDR2 YNFKEQ. The CDR3 reads CASSQDRTREGQETQYF. CDR3 in DNA: TGTGCCAGCAGCCAAGATCGAACGAGGGAGGGCCAAGAGACCCAGTACTTC.

The chain uses TRBV5-1 and TRBJ2-3; D possibly corresponds to TRBD2 (6 bases). The germline V gene has CDR1 SGHRS and CDR2 YFSETQ. The V end was cut by 3 bases, the J end by 4 bases, with 15 bases between. The CDR3 is 15 residues long. DNA of the CDR3: TGCGCCAGCAGCTCCCGTGGAGGGGCCCCAGATACGCAGTATTTT. This codes for CASSSRGGAPDTQYF.

J is TRBJ2-1 and V is TRBV7-8; 9 bases map to TRBD1. V lost 6 bases to trimming and J lost 6 bases; unmatched junction nucleotides: 9. Looked up from germline, CDR1 is SGHVS and CDR2 is FQNEAQ. The CDR3 sequence is 15 residues long. The CDR3 bases are TGTGCCAGCAGGCTGGACAGGGGCGTGGGCAATGAGCAGTTCTTC. It codes for CASRLDRGVGNEQFF.

The chain combines TRBV7-6 with TRBJ2-1, with TRBD2 matching over 15 bases. Germline CDR1 and CDR2: SGHVS and FNYEAQ. J gave up 12 bases and V 5 bases, and 8 bases lay outside the gene matches. The CDR3 consists of 15 residues. Here the CDR3 reads CASSRGLAGGLGQFF. CDR3 DNA: TGTGCCAGCAGCCGAGGACTAGCGGGGGGGCTTGGGCAGTTCTTC. Full variable domain (remainder filled in from reference TRBV7-6 and TRBJ2-1): GAGVSQSPRYKVTKRGQDVALRCDPISGHVSLYWYRQALGQGPEFLTYFNYEAQQDKSGLPNDRFSAERPEGSISTLTIQRTEQRDSAMYRCASSRGLAGGLGQFFGPGTRLTVL.

V is TRBV14 and J is TRBJ1-6, with 8 bases lining up with TRBD1. This CDR3 contains 15 residues. Germline trimming cut 4 bases from V and 10 bases from J; bases unmatched to any gene: 9. Per the germline V gene, CDR1 is SGHDN and CDR2 is FVKESK. The CDR3 sequence: CASSPGPGGRSPLHF. In DNA, the CDR3 is TGTGCCAGCAGCCCCGGGCCAGGGGGCAGGTCACCCCTCCACTTT. The entire variable domain, with the rest obtained from reference TRBV14 and TRBJ1-6, is as follows: EAGVTQFPSHSVIEKGQTVTLRCDPISGHDNLYWYRRVMGKEIKFLLHFVKESKQDESGMPNNRFLAERTGGTYSTLKVQPAELEDSGVYFCASSPGPGGRSPLHFGNGTRLTVT.

This clone was counted a single time. The chain is built from TRBV7-2 and TRBJ2-5; 7 bases align to TRBD2. V dropped 4 bases and J dropped 11; count of bases not matched to a gene: 10. The germline V gene encodes CDR1 SGHTA and CDR2 FQGNSA. The CDR3 contains 13 residues. The CDR3 region is CASSSQRGWEQYF. The CDR3 DNA is TGTGCCAGCAGCTCACAGCGGGGTTGGGAGCAGTACTTC.

V usage is TRBV19 and J usage is TRBJ2-3; D is perhaps TRBD2 (7 bases). There are 14 residues in the CDR3. V lost 8 bases to trimming and J lost 4 bases, with 16 bases between them. Germline CDR1 is LNHDA and CDR2 is SQIVND (reference sequence). CDR3 residues: CASLGGTLADTQYF. The DNA of the CDR3 is TGTGCCAGTTTGGGGGGGACACTCGCAGATACGCAGTATTTT. The variable domain in full, completed from reference TRBV19 and TRBJ2-3, reads DGGITQSPKYLFRKEGQNVTLSCEQNLNHDAMYWYRQDPGQGLRLIYYSQIVNDFQKGDIAEGYSVSREKKESFPLTVTSAQKNPTAFYLCASLGGTLADTQYFGPGTRLTVL.

This clone was seen more than once but under ten times. The CDR3 DNA follows: TGTGCCAGCAGCTCATCAAGGACAGGGGGGACGGATACTGAAGCTTTCTTT. It yields the protein CASSSSRTGGTDTEAFF. The chain employs TRBV7-2 and TRBJ1-1; TRBD1 agrees at 10 bases. Trimming removed 4 bases from V and 5 bases from J; junction bases left unmatched: 13. In germline, CDR1 is SGHTA, CDR2 FQGNSA. The CDR3 is made up of 17 amino acids.

The rearrangement uses TRBV7-2 and TRBJ1-4; D is perhaps TRBD1 (5 bases). Trimming removed 4 bases at V and 0 bases at J, with 21 bases between. The CDR3 is made up of 19 amino acids. Germline lookup yields CDR1 SGHTA and CDR2 FQGNSA. The CDR3 nucleotides read TGTGCCAGCAGCTCCCTTGGGCCCCAGGGAGGGGCAACTAATGAAAAACTGTTTTTT. It is translated as CASSSLGPQGGATNEKLFF. The full variable domain, its missing parts supplied by reference TRBV7-2 and TRBJ1-4, is GAGVSQSPSNKVTEKGKDVELRCDPISGHTALYWYRQSLGQGLEFLIYFQGNSAPDKSGLPSDRFSAERTGGSVSTLTIQRTQQEDSAVYLCASSSLGPQGGATNEKLFFGSGTQLSVL.

The V gene is TRBV6-1, the J gene TRBJ1-1; TRBD1 matches at 10 bases. With V trimmed by 9 bases and J by 4 bases, 11 bases remained unmatched. The germline V gene encodes CDR1 MNHNS and CDR2 SASEGT. CDR3 length: 15 amino acids. CDR3 coding DNA: TGTGCCAGTACCTTGACAGGGGGCGCCCGCACTGAAGCTTTCTTT. This codes for CASTLTGGARTEAFF.

The chain combines TRBV10-3 with TRBJ1-2; D is possibly TRBD1 (5 bases). CDR3 size: 12 residues. The V and J ends lost 11 bases and 2 bases respectively, with 12 bases between them. Germline-derived CDR1 and CDR2 are ENHRY and SYGVKD. The CDR3 loop reads CASREGNYGYTF. DNA of the CDR3: TGTGCCTCCAGGGAGGGAAACTATGGCTACACCTTC.

The CDR3 nucleotides are TGTGCCAGCAGCTTAACGTTGGGGGGGACCCAGTACTTC. It is translated as CASSLTLGGTQYF. V and J are TRBV7-3 and TRBJ2-5; D is possibly TRBD2 (6 bases). The CDR3 contains 13 residues. V was pared by 0 bases and J by 7 bases, with 9 bases between. CDR1 is SGHTA and CDR2 is FQGTGA in the germline V gene.

The chain couples TRBV19 to TRBJ2-6; TRBD2 might be the D (6 bases). Germline V gene lookup returns CDR1 LNHDA and CDR2 SQIVND (reference sequence). This CDR3 has 15 amino acids. The germline V and J ends were trimmed by 3 bases and 1 base, with 7 bases remaining between them. The DNA for the CDR3 is TGTGCCAGTAGTATTCGGGAGTCTGGGGCCAACGTCCTGACTTTC. This codes for CASSIRESGANVLTF.

The rearrangement uses TRBV28 and TRBJ1-1; 8 bases agree with TRBD1. Germline V lookup: CDR1 MDHEN, CDR2 SYDVKM. The V segment lost 2 bases and the J segment 5 bases; nucleotides outside the gene matches: 7. This CDR3 is 15 amino acids long. The CDR3, as DNA: TGTGCCAGCAGTTTAGGGAGACAGGGGTGGACTGAAGCTTTCTTT. Protein: CASSLGRQGWTEAFF.